This TCR beta chain was recorded in a study of cytomegalovirus exposure and HLA in healthy donors. This clone turned up a few times. The antigen is not known. Researchers ran the PCR with 60 Vbeta and 13 Jbeta primers. Data came from immunoSEQ multiplex PCR; TCRdb stores just in-frame clones and leaves some out. The sample lists roughly 200,000 clones, about an eighth occurring once. The CDR3 is 13 residues long. Trimming took 4 bases from V and 1 from J, leaving 8 bases between them. Germline lookup yields CDR1 SGHRS and CDR2 YFSETQ. Overall study results and limits: In an earlier analysis, in roughly 600 donors, most V segments appeared productive either ~87% or ~30% of the time. According to the study, 160 or so TCR beta chains were cytomegalovirus-associated.

Sequenced material: PBMCs. This chain connects TRBV5-1 to TRBJ2-5, with D unresolved. The source is a man aged 45-65 years in good health and CMV-seropositive. The CDR3 reads CASSIPVQETQYF. As DNA, the CDR3 is TGCGCCAGCAGCATACCAGTCCAAGAGACCCAGTACTTC.